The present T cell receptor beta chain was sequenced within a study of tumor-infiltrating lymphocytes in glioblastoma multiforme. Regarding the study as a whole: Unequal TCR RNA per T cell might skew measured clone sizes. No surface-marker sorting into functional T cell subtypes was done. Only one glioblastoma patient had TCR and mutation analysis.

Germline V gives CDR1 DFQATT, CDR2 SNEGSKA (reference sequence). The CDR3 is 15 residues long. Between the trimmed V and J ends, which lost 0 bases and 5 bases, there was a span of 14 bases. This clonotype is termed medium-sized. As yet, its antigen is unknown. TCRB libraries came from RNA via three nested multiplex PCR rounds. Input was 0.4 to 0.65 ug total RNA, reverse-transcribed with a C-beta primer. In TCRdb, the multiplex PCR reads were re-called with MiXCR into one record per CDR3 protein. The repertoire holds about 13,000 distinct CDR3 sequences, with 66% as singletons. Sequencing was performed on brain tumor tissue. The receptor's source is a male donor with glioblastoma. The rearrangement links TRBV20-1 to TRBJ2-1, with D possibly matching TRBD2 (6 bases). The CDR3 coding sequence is TGCAGTGCTAGAGATGGGGCTAGCGATAACAATGAGCAGTTCTTC. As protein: CSARDGASDNNEQFF.